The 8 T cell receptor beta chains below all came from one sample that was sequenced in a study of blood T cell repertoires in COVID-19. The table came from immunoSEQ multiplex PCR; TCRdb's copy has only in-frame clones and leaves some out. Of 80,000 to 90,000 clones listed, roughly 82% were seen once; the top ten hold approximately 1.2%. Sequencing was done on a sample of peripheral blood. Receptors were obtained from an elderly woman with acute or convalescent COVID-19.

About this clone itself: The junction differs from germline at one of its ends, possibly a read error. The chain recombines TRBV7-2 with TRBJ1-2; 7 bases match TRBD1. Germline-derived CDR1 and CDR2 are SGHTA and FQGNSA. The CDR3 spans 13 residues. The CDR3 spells CASLTTGVTNPLF. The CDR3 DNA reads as TGTGCCAGCCTAACCACAGGGGTCACAAATCCTCTCTTC.

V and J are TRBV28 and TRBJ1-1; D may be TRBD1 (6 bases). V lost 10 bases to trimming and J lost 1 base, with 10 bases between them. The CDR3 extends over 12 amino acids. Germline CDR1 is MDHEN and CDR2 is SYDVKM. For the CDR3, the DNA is TGTGCCACCAGGACAGCGAACACTGAAGCTTTCTTT. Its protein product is CATRTANTEAFF.

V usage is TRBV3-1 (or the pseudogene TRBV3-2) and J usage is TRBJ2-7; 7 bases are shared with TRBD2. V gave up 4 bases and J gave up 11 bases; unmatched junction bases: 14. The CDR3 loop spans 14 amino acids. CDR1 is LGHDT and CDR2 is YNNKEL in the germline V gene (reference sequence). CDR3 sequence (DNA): TGTGCCAGCAGCCTCGAGCCTCTCGGACTAGGGAAGTACTTC. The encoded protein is CASSLEPLGLGKYF.

CDR3 protein: CASSPFTDTQYF. In nucleotides, the CDR3 is TGTGCCAGCAGCCCATTCACAGATACGCAGTATTTT. The rearrangement uses TRBV7-2 and TRBJ2-3; D is uncertain. The germline V and J ends were trimmed by 5 bases and 2 bases, with 5 bases remaining between them. The length of the CDR3 is 12 residues. CDR1 and CDR2 from the germline V gene are SGHTA and FQGNSA.

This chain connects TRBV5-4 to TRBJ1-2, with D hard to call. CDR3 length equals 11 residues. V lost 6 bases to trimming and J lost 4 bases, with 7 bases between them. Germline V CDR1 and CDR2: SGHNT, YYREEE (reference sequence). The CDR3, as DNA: TGTGCCAGCACGGGAGGCTATGGCTACACCTTC. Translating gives CASTGGYGYTF.

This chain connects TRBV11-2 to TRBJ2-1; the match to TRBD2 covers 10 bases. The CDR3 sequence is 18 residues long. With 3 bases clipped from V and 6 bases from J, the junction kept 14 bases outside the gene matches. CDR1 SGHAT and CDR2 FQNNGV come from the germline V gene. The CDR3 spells CASSFMVWPAGGGNEQFF. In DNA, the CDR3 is TGTGCCAGCAGCTTCATGGTTTGGCCAGCGGGGGGGGGCAATGAGCAGTTCTTC.

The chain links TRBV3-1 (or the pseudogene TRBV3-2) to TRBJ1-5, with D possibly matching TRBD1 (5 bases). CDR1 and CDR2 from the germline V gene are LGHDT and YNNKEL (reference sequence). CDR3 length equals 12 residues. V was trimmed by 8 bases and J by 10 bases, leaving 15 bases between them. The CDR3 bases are TGTGCCAGCTCTGAAGGGGAACAACCCCAGCATTTT. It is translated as CASSEGEQPQHF.

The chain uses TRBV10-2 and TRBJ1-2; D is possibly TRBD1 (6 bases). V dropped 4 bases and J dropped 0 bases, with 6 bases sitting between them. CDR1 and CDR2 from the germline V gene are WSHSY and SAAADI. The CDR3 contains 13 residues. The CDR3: CASSGTANYGYTF. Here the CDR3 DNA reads TGCGCCAGCAGTGGGACAGCTAACTATGGCTACACCTTC.